The 19 T cell receptor beta chains in this list originate from one sample, sequenced in a study of blood T cell repertoires in COVID-19. Generated by immunoSEQ multiplex PCR, the TCRdb table keeps only in-frame clones and is missing some. The sample contains 70,000 to 85,000 clones, roughly 78% of which appear only once. Sequences were obtained from peripheral blood. The receptors come from a human donor in a cohort sampled during active COVID-19.

The CDR3 nucleotides are TGTGCCAGCAGTTACTCAGATGCGGATACAGATACGCAGTATTTT. This translates into CASSYSDADTDTQYF. This chain uses TRBV6-2 or TRBV6-3 with TRBJ2-3; no firm D call. Germline CDR1 reads MNHEY; CDR2 reads SVGEGT. V dropped 0 bases and J dropped 3 bases, with 10 bases sitting between them. The CDR3 sequence is 15 residues long.

This sequence joins TRBV19 and TRBJ1-5; weak D call: TRBD1 (5 bases). This CDR3 comprises 15 residues. Looked up from germline, CDR1 is LNHDA and CDR2 is SQIVND (reference sequence). V was cut by 10 bases and J by 0 bases, with 16 bases left in between. This CDR3 reads CATRTPGLSNQPQHF. CDR3 in DNA: TGTGCCACACGGACCCCAGGGCTTAGCAATCAGCCCCAGCATTTT. The variable domain in full, with the rest retrieved from reference TRBV19 and TRBJ1-5, is DGGITQSPKYLFRKEGQNVTLSCEQNLNHDAMYWYRQDPGQGLRLIYYSQIVNDFQKGDIAEGYSVSREKKESFPLTVTSAQKNPTAFYLCATRTPGLSNQPQHFGDGTRLSIL.

V gene TRBV5-1 combines with J gene TRBJ2-1, with 8 bases that match TRBD2. Germline V CDR1 and CDR2: SGHRS, YFSETQ. J gave up 5 bases and V 4 bases, and 5 bases lay outside the gene matches. CDR3 length equals 14 residues. This CDR3 reads CASSRSGGDNEQFF. The CDR3 bases are TGCGCCAGCAGCCGGAGCGGGGGAGACAATGAGCAGTTCTTC.

V usage is TRBV18 and J usage is TRBJ2-2, with TRBD1 identical over 7 bases. The J segment lost 0 bases and the V segment lost 3 bases, leaving 1 base of the junction unmatched. This CDR3 region has 15 residues. CDR1 is KGHSH and CDR2 is LQKENI in the germline V gene. DNA of the CDR3: TGTGCCAGCTCACCCGGGACAGCGAACACCGGGGAGCTGTTTTTT. Protein: CASSPGTANTGELFF.

This clone counts as medium-sized. The rearrangement joins TRBV7-9 to TRBJ2-1; 9 nucleotides align to TRBD2. This CDR3 contains 13 residues. Germline CDR1 reads SEHNR; CDR2 reads FQNEAQ (reference sequence). The V gene end was trimmed by 6 bases and the J gene end by 9 bases; junction bases not matched to a gene: 6. CDR3 sequence (DNA): TGTGCCAGCAGACCCAGCGGGGGGCTTGAGCAGTTCTTC. It codes for CASRPSGGLEQFF.

The V call is TRBV9, the J call TRBJ2-1; TRBD2 matches at 10 bases. CDR3 length: 16 amino acids. Germline CDR1 SGDLS, CDR2 YYNGEE. J lost 0 bases, V lost 3 bases, and 3 bases had no gene match. The CDR3 DNA reads as TGTGCCAGCAGCGAAAGCGGGGGGGCCTCCTACAATGAGCAGTTCTTC. Translating gives CASSESGGASYNEQFF.

This rearrangement joins TRBV19 to TRBJ2-5; the D gene is possibly TRBD1 (6 bases). The CDR3 runs 15 residues. CDR1 and CDR2 from the germline V gene are LNHDA and SQIVND (reference sequence). V lost 1 base and J lost 3, with 12 bases in between. Here the CDR3 DNA reads TGTGCCAGTAGTATAGTTTCGCCAGGGGAAGAGACCCAGTACTTC. This sequence encodes CASSIVSPGEETQYF.

The chain recombines TRBV5-1 with TRBJ2-5, with 7 positions matching TRBD2. The CDR3 contains 14 residues. The V gene's germline CDR1 is SGHRS and CDR2 YFSETQ. V was clipped by 4 bases and J by 1 base; unmatched bases: 4. CDR3 DNA: TGCGCCAGCAGCGATGGGGGGGTCCAAGAGACCCAGTACTTC. Its protein is CASSDGGVQETQYF.

This chain links TRBV6-9 with TRBJ2-1, with a possible D match to TRBD2 (5 bases). Germline lookup yields CDR1 MNHGY and CDR2 SVAAGI. The CDR3 spans 10 residues. V lost 2 bases and J lost 16, with 9 bases in between. CDR3 amino acids: CASSYRAGFF. The CDR3 DNA reads TGTGCCAGCAGTTATCGGGCGGGCTTCTTC.

The V and J genes are TRBV5-1 and TRBJ2-5; 7 bases align to TRBD1. Germline CDR1 reads SGHRS; CDR2 reads YFSETQ. CDR3 length equals 13 residues. V shed 1 base and J 4 bases; nucleotides not matched to a gene: 1. The CDR3 is CASSLHRGETQYF. The CDR3 DNA is TGCGCCAGCAGCTTGCACAGGGGAGAGACCCAGTACTTC.

This chain links TRBV5-1 with TRBJ2-3, with D perhaps TRBD1 (6 bases). V lost 4 bases to trimming and J lost 7 bases, with 16 bases between them. The germline gives CDR1 SGHRS, CDR2 YFSETQ. The CDR3 sequence is 14 residues long. The CDR3 loop reads CASSRYRESYTQYF. Written as DNA, the CDR3 is TGCGCCAGCAGCCGGTACAGGGAATCTTATACGCAGTATTTT. Based on the CDR3 plus reference TRBV5-1 and TRBJ2-3, the full variable domain is KAGVTQTPRYLIKTRGQQVTLSCSPISGHRSVSWYQQTPGQGLQFLFEYFSETQRNKGNFPGRFSGRQFSNSRSEMNVSTLELGDSALYLCASSRYRESYTQYFGPGTRLTVL.

V is TRBV27 and J is TRBJ2-7; a weak D match, TRBD1 (5 bases). Germline V gene lookup returns CDR1 MNHEY and CDR2 SMNVEV (reference sequence). V was cut by 4 bases and J by 0 bases, with 16 bases left in between. The CDR3 runs to 16 residues. As DNA, the CDR3 is TGTGCCAGCAGTTCCCCCCTAGGGCAGGGCTCCTACGAGCAGTACTTC. This sequence encodes CASSSPLGQGSYEQYF.

The CDR3 DNA reads TGTGCCAGCAGCCAAGCACAGGCATACGAGCAGTACTTC. Translation gives CASSQAQAYEQYF. The chain combines TRBV14 with TRBJ2-7, with D maybe TRBD1 (5 bases). Trimming pared 1 base from V and 4 bases from J, leaving 8 bases between. The CDR3 loop spans 13 amino acids. Germline V gene lookup returns CDR1 SGHDN and CDR2 FVKESK.

In DNA, the CDR3 is TGTGCCAGCAGCTTTGGGGGGGGCACGGAGACCCAGTACTTC. Its protein is CASSFGGGTETQYF. The genes are TRBV7-3 and TRBJ2-5, with D perhaps matching TRBD2 (7 bases). The germline V gene encodes CDR1 SGHTA and CDR2 FQGTGA. There are 14 residues in the CDR3. The V and J ends lost 3 bases and 5 bases respectively, with 13 bases between them.

This clone was seen a few times. The chain recombines TRBV7-2 with TRBJ2-3, with 11 bases fitting TRBD2. This CDR3 is 13 amino acids long. V lost 5 bases, J lost 9 bases, and 4 bases stayed unmatched. The V gene's germline CDR1 is SGHTA and CDR2 FQGNSA. The CDR3 DNA reads as TGTGCCAGCAGCGGGATAGCGGGGGGGACGCAGTATTTT. Translated, it gives CASSGIAGGTQYF.

The V gene is TRBV9, the J gene TRBJ1-1; 8 positions agree with TRBD1. V was pared by 4 bases and J by 4 bases, with 18 bases of the junction left unmatched. CDR3 size: 18 residues. Germline CDR1 reads SGDLS; CDR2 reads YYNGEE. CDR3 residues: CASSSSPGQVFKSTEAFF. In DNA form, the CDR3 reads TGTGCCAGCAGCTCCAGTCCGGGACAGGTCTTTAAAAGCACTGAAGCTTTCTTT.

The chain has TRBV2 and TRBJ2-3, with a possible D match to TRBD2 (6 bases). The CDR3 totals 13 residues. V was clipped by 5 bases and J by 1 base, with 7 bases between them. Germline values: CDR1 SNHLY, CDR2 FYNNEI. The CDR3 sequence: CASSWEGTDTQYF. In nucleotides, the CDR3 is TGTGCCAGCAGTTGGGAGGGCACAGATACGCAGTATTTT.

The chain employs TRBV3-1 (or the pseudogene TRBV3-2) and TRBJ1-1; 7 positions agree with TRBD1. Germline CDR1 LGHDT, CDR2 YNNKEL (reference sequence). The CDR3 is made up of 16 amino acids. The J segment lost 1 base and the V segment lost 3 bases, leaving 8 bases of the junction unmatched. CDR3 sequence reads: CASSQITGAGNTEAFF. The CDR3 region has the DNA TGTGCCAGCAGCCAGATCACAGGGGCAGGGAACACTGAAGCTTTCTTT.

The chain has TRBV6-5 and TRBJ2-2; D might be TRBD2 (6 bases). Trimming took off 0 bases at V and 3 bases at J, with 8 bases between the two ends. Germline CDR1 and CDR2: MNHEY and SVGAGI. The CDR3 has 15 amino acids. The CDR3 region is CASSYSSGDTGELFF. The CDR3 DNA reads as TGTGCCAGCAGTTACTCGTCGGGGGACACCGGGGAGCTGTTTTTT.